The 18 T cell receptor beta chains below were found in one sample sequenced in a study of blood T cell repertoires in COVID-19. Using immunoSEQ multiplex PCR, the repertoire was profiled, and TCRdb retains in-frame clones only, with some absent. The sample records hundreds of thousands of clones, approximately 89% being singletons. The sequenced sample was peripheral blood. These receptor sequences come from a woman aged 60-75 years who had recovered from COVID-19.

Written as DNA, the CDR3 is TGTGCCACCAGTGACATCGGACAGGTAGCAGATACGCAGTATTTT. Translated: CATSDIGQVADTQYF. The chain carries TRBV24-1 and TRBJ2-3, with TRBD1 identical over 7 bases. With V trimmed by 4 bases and J by 4 bases, 7 bases remained unmatched. CDR3 size: 15 residues. CDR1 KGHDR and CDR2 SFDVKD come from the germline V gene.

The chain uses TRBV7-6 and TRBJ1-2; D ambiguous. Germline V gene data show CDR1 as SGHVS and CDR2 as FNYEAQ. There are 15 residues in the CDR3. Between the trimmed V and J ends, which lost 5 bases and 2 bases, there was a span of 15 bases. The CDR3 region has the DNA TGTGCCAGCAGCCGTGACACAATTTTAAACTATGGCTACACCTTC. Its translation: CASSRDTILNYGYTF.

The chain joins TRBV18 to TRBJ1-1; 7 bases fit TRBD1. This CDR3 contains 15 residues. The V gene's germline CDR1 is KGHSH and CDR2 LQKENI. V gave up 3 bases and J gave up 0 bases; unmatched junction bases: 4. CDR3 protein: CASSPRGQLNTEAFF. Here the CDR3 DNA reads TGTGCCAGCTCACCCAGGGGACAGCTGAACACTGAAGCTTTCTTT.

The CDR3 region has the DNA TGTGCCAGCAGTTCTACAGGGATAGGCAATCAGCCCCAGCATTTT. Translation gives CASSSTGIGNQPQHF. V is TRBV6-2 or TRBV6-3 and J is TRBJ1-5; tentatively, D is TRBD1 (6 bases). The ends were cut back, 4 bases at V and 2 bases at J, with 12 bases in the middle. The CDR3 length is 15 residues. Germline CDR1 MNHEY, CDR2 SVGEGT.

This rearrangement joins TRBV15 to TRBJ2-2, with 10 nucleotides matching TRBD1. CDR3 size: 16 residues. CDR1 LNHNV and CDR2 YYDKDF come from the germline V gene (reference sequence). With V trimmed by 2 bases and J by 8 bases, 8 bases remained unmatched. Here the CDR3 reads CATSRSRTGGRGELFF. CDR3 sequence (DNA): TGTGCCACCAGCAGAAGTCGGACAGGGGGTCGAGGGGAGCTGTTTTTT.

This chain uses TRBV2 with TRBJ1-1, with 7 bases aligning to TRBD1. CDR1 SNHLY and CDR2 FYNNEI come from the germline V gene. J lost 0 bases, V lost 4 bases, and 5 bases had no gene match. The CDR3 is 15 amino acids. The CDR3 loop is CASSVGQLMNTEAFF. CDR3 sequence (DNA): TGTGCCAGCAGTGTGGGACAGCTCATGAACACTGAAGCTTTCTTT.

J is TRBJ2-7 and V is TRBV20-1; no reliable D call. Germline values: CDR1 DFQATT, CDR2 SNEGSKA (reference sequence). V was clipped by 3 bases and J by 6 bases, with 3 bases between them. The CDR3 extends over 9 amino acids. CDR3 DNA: TGCAGTGCTAGTCGCGAGCAGTACTTC. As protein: CSASREQYF.

CDR3 DNA: TGTGCCAGCCGCCCGCTATTACAGGGAGAGCAGTACTTC. Protein product: CASRPLLQGEQYF. The V gene is TRBV27, the J gene TRBJ2-7; weak D call: TRBD1 (6 bases). Germline V gene data show CDR1 as MNHEY and CDR2 as SMNVEV (reference sequence). The CDR3 runs 13 residues. Trimming removed 8 bases at V and 7 bases at J, with 18 bases between.

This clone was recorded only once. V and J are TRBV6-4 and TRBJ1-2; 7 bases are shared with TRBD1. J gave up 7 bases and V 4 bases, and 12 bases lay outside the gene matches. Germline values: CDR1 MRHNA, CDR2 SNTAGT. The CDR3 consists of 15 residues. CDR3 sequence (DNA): TGTGCCAGCAGTGTTCCTAACCGGGACAGCCGTGGCTACACCTTC. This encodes CASSVPNRDSRGYTF.

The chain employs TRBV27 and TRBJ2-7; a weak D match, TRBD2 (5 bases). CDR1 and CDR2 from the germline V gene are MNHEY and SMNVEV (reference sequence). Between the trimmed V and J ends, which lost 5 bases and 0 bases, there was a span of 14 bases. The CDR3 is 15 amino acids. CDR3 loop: CASSNEGGSSYEQYF. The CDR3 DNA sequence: TGTGCCAGCAGTAACGAGGGCGGAAGCTCCTACGAGCAGTACTTC.

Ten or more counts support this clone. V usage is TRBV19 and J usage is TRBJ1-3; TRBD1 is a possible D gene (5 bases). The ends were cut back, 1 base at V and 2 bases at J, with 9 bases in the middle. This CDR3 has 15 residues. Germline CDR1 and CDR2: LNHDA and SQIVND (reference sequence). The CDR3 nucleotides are TGTGCCAGTAGTATAGGTGCGGGGCCTGGAAACACCATATATTTT. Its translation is CASSIGAGPGNTIYF.

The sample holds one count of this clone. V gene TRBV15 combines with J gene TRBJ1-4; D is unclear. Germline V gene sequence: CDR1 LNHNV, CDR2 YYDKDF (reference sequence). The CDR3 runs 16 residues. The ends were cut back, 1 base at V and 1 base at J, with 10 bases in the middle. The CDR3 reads CATSRGWQITNEKLFF. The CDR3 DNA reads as TGTGCCACCAGCAGAGGTTGGCAGATAACTAATGAAAAACTGTTTTTT.

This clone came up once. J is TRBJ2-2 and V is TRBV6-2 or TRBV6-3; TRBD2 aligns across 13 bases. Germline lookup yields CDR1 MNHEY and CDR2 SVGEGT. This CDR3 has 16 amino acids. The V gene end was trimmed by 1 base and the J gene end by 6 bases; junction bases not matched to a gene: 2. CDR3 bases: TGTGCCAGCAGTTACTGGACTAGCGGGGGCGCCGGGGAGCTGTTTTTT. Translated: CASSYWTSGGAGELFF.

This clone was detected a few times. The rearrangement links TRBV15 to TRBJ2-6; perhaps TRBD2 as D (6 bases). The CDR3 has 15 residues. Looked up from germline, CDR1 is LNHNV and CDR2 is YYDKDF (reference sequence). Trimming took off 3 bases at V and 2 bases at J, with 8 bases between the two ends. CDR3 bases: TGTGCCACCAGCAGGGGGGGAACTGGGGCCAACGTCCTGACTTTC. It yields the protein CATSRGGTGANVLTF.

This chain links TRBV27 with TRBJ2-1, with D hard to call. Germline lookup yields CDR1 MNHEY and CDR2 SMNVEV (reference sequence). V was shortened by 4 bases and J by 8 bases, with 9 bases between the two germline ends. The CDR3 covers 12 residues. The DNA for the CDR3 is TGTGCCAGCAGTTCCCAGTTGGATGAGCAGTTCTTC. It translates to CASSSQLDEQFF.

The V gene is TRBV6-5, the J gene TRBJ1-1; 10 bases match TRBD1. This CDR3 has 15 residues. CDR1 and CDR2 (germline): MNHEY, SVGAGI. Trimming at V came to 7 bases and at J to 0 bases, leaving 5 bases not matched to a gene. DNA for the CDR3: TGTGCCAGCACCCCCGGGACAGGGGTGAACACTGAAGCTTTCTTT. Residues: CASTPGTGVNTEAFF.

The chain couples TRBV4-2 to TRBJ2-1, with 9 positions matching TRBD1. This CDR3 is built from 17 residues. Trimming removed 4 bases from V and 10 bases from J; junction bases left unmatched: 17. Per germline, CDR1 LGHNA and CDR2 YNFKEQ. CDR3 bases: TGTGCCAGCAGCCCCCCCCCACAGGGGGCGATGCAATTGGAGCAGTTCTTC. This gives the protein CASSPPPQGAMQLEQFF.

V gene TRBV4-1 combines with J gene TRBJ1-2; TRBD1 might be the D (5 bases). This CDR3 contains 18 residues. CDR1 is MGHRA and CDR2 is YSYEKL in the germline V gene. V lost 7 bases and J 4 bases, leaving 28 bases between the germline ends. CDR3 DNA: TGCGCCAGCACTCCCCGGGTCCTTGGGGGGGGTATTACCTATGGCTACACCTTC. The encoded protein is CASTPRVLGGGITYGYTF.